This T cell receptor (beta chain) appears in the sequencing data of a study of blood T cell repertoires in COVID-19. Study in general: Sources were T cells, B-cell-depleted T cells, or PBMCs; the material itself was cDNA or gDNA.

The participants were between about 18 and 90 years old and came from fewer than 25 US areas. Clinical histories supplied by participants themselves formed the basis of cohort assignment. Two negative PCRs, clearance, or symptom resolution had been documented for recovered Cohort 3 donors. The data were produced by immunoSEQ multiplex PCR, yet TCRdb's version contains in-frame clones alone and is incomplete. The sample shows about 250,000 clones, more than 75% of them seen only once. CDR1 and CDR2 from the germline V gene are SGHTA and FQGNSA. V lost 1 base and J lost 4, with 11 bases in between. The CDR3 covers 14 residues. This clone has just one count.

The sample comprised PBMCs or T cells enriched from blood (not recorded which). The TCR sequence derives from a man aged 35 to 55 who had recovered from COVID-19. This chain joins TRBV7-2 and TRBJ2-7; TRBD2 might be the D (7 bases). CDR3 loop: CASSLGRGQYEQYF. DNA of the CDR3: TGTGCCAGCAGCTTAGGGCGGGGGCAGTACGAGCAGTACTTC.